Presented here are 14 T cell receptor beta chains from one specimen sequenced in a study of cytomegalovirus exposure and HLA in healthy donors. Amplification used 60 Vbeta primers and 13 Jbeta primers. Generated by immunoSEQ multiplex PCR, the TCRdb table keeps only in-frame clones and is missing some. The sample records 90,000 to 120,000 clones, around 80% being singletons. The sequencing sample was made of PBMCs. The receptors stem from a female donor in good health and CMV-seropositive.

V and J are TRBV6-5 and TRBJ2-3, with 10 bases identical to TRBD1. The CDR3 is 16 residues long. J gave up 3 bases and V 2 bases, and 5 bases lay outside the gene matches. Germline CDR1 is MNHEY and CDR2 is SVGAGI. CDR3 loop: CASSYQTDRGTDTQYF. CDR3 nucleotides: TGTGCCAGCAGTTACCAGACGGACAGGGGGACAGATACGCAGTATTTT.

The gene calls are TRBV12-5 and TRBJ2-1; perhaps TRBD1 as D (5 bases). With 6 bases removed from V and 5 bases from J, the gap between germline ends came to 5 bases. Germline loops: CDR1 LGHNT, CDR2 FRNRAP. The CDR3 runs to 11 residues. The CDR3, as DNA: TGTGCTAGTGGGACAGACAATGAGCAGTTCTTC. It is translated as CASGTDNEQFF.

CDR3 residues: CASSPRLAGGKMQETQYF. As DNA, the CDR3 is TGTGCCAGCTCACCTCGACTAGCGGGGGGAAAGATGCAAGAGACCCAGTACTTC. The genes are TRBV18 and TRBJ2-5; 13 bases fit TRBD2. This CDR3 is built from 18 residues. Germline trimming cut 3 bases from V and 2 bases from J; bases unmatched to any gene: 9. In germline, CDR1 is KGHSH, CDR2 LQKENI.

The chain combines TRBV5-6 with TRBJ2-7, with D uncertain. The length of the CDR3 is 15 residues. Germline values: CDR1 SGHDT, CDR2 YYEEEE. V was pared by 2 bases and J by 1 base, with 13 bases between. CDR3 region: CASSFGQKLSYEQYF. DNA of the CDR3: TGTGCCAGCAGCTTTGGGCAGAAGCTTTCCTACGAGCAGTACTTC.

The chain couples TRBV6-5 to TRBJ1-2, with D possibly being TRBD1 (6 bases). This CDR3 contains 16 residues. The V end lost 4 bases, the J end lost 8 bases, and 23 bases lay between the germline ends. Germline V lookup: CDR1 MNHEY, CDR2 SVGAGI. CDR3 in DNA: TGTGCCAGCAGTTGGGGGCCGGATGCCTCCTACGGCGGCTACACCTTC. Amino acid sequence: CASSWGPDASYGGYTF.

This clone has more than one count but fewer than ten. This sequence joins TRBV19 and TRBJ1-3; D is undetermined. The CDR3 runs to 15 residues. Looked up from germline, CDR1 is LNHDA and CDR2 is SQIVND (reference sequence). The ends were cut back, 6 bases at V and 0 bases at J, with 12 bases in the middle. CDR3 coding DNA: TGTGCCAGTAGGACCCTGACGGGCTCTGGAAACACCATATATTTT. Its translation: CASRTLTGSGNTIYF.

This clone appeared a single time. The chain employs TRBV21-1 and TRBJ2-7; whether TRBD2, the table's D call, matches the DNA was not checked. TRBV21-1 corresponds to a pseudogene. The CDR3 totals 20 residues. As DNA, the CDR3 is TGTGCCAGCAGCCGCCCTGCGGGGGGACTAGCGGGAATCGTAAGCAGCGAGCAGTACTTC. This sequence encodes CASSRPAGGLAGIVSSEQYF.

The rearrangement uses TRBV9 and TRBJ2-2, with 13 bases identical to TRBD2. The V segment lost 0 bases and the J segment 2 bases; nucleotides outside the gene matches: 1. Per germline, CDR1 SGDLS and CDR2 YYNGEE. The CDR3 is made up of 17 amino acids. The CDR3: CASSVGLAGGNTGELFF. The DNA of the CDR3 is TGTGCCAGCAGCGTAGGACTAGCGGGGGGTAACACCGGGGAGCTGTTTTTT.

The chain combines TRBV6-5 with TRBJ2-1, with a weak D call TRBD1 (6 bases). This CDR3 contains 14 residues. In germline, CDR1 is MNHEY, CDR2 SVGAGI. Trimming removed 6 bases from V and 7 bases from J, with 16 bases in between. The CDR3 protein is CASSTRLQGNEQFF. Here the CDR3 DNA reads TGTGCCAGCAGCACCAGACTACAGGGTAATGAGCAGTTCTTC.

This clone was observed a handful of times. This rearrangement joins TRBV27 to TRBJ2-2; 7 bases are a match to TRBD1. The CDR3 is 16 amino acids. Trimming cost V 5 bases and J 0 bases; bases outside gene matches: 6. Germline values: CDR1 MNHEY, CDR2 SMNVEV (reference sequence). CDR3 sequence (DNA): TGTGCCAGCAGTCCGGGACAGAGATCGAACACCGGGGAGCTGTTTTTT. It codes for CASSPGQRSNTGELFF.

The J gene is TRBJ1-2, the V gene TRBV2; D is possibly TRBD1 (6 bases). Trimming pared 5 bases from V and 3 bases from J, leaving 16 bases between. This CDR3 comprises 15 residues. Germline lookup yields CDR1 SNHLY and CDR2 FYNNEI. CDR3 sequence reads: CASSREGGGDYGYTF. CDR3 in DNA: TGTGCCAGCAGTCGTGAGGGGGGGGGTGACTATGGCTACACCTTC.

This clone was observed once. The V gene is TRBV15, the J gene TRBJ1-2, with 7 bases identical to TRBD1. CDR3 length equals 15 residues. The V gene's germline CDR1 is LNHNV and CDR2 YYDKDF (reference sequence). J was trimmed by 4 bases and V by 3 bases; bases with no gene match: 8. The CDR3 DNA reads TGTGCCACCAGCAGGGAGAGGGGGCTGGGCTATGGCTACACCTTC. This translates into CATSRERGLGYGYTF.

V usage is TRBV2 and J usage is TRBJ2-1; D might be TRBD1 (6 bases). CDR3 size: 13 residues. Germline CDR1 is SNHLY and CDR2 is FYNNEI. The V end was cut by 7 bases, the J end by 5 bases, with 12 bases between. The CDR3 spells CASKRDTHNEQFF. CDR3 in DNA: TGTGCCAGCAAGAGGGACACGCACAATGAGCAGTTCTTC.

CDR3 loop: CASSPQSGYEQYF. The CDR3 DNA sequence: TGTGCCAGCTCACCACAGTCAGGCTACGAGCAGTACTTC. This sequence joins TRBV18 and TRBJ2-7; D gene unclear. Germline V lookup: CDR1 KGHSH, CDR2 LQKENI. The CDR3 is made up of 13 amino acids. Trimming stripped 1 base from V and 3 bases from J, with 7 bases between.